These T cell receptor beta chains were read from a single sample in a study of blood T cell repertoires in COVID-19. Clones were sequenced by immunoSEQ multiplex PCR, and TCRdb holds only the in-frame ones, with some missing. The data contain 200,000 or so clones, approximately 80% of them singletons. Sample: peripheral blood. These receptors came from a human donor with acute or convalescent COVID-19. The donor label of this sample is uncertain. CDR3s include the opening cysteine and the closing phenylalanine or tryptophan. The D gene is left open where the match is weak. The listing skips clone size in some rows; elsewhere it reads once, few, many or a size class.

clone_size	v_call	j_call	d_call	cdr3_aa	cdr3_nt
NA	TRBV21-1	TRBJ2-1	NA	CAGDRMSTEFF	TGTGCGGGGGACAGGATGTCTACGGAGTTCTTC
NA	TRBV6-5	TRBJ2-7	NA	CASSFSDDPAGEQYF	TGTGCCAGCAGTTTTTCGGACGATCCGGCGGGTGAGCAGTACTTC
NA	TRBV2	TRBJ2-6	NA	CASGGSGKSSGANVLTF	TGTGCCAGCGGGGGCAGCGGGAAGAGCTCTGGGGCCAACGTCCTGACTTTC
NA	TRBV28	TRBJ1-2	NA	CASLPGSNYGYTF	TGTGCCAGCCTCCCTGGGAGTAACTATGGCTACACCTTC
NA	TRBV27	TRBJ2-7	NA	CASTNLGVTYEQYF	TGTGCCAGTACAAACCTCGGGGTTACCTACGAGCAATACTTC
once	TRBV5-4	TRBJ2-5	TRBD1	CASSRTGAVETQYF	TGTGCCAGCAGCCGGACAGGGGCAGTGGAGACCCAGTACTTC
NA	TRBV19	TRBJ1-5	TRBD1	CASWNFRGDQPQHF	TGTGCCAGTTGGAACTTCAGGGGGGATCAGCCCCAGCATTTT
NA	TRBV7-9	TRBJ2-7	TRBD1	CASSRTGGYSYEQYF	TGTGCCAGCAGCCGGACAGGGGGGTACTCCTACGAGCAGTACTTC
NA	TRBV21-1	TRBJ1-2	NA	CASSTRTGSYGYTF	TGTGCCAGCAGCACTCGGACAGGGAGCTATGGCTACACCTTC
few	TRBV7-9	TRBJ2-3	NA	CASSYGADTQYF	TGTGCCAGCAGTTACGGTGCCGATACGCAGTATTTT
NA	TRBV28	TRBJ1-4	TRBD1	CASSWTGQGHEKLFF	TGTGCCAGCAGTTGGACGGGACAGGGCCATGAAAAACTGTTTTTT
NA	TRBV3-1/TRBV3-2	TRBJ1-4	NA	CASSSTGNSNEKLFF	TGTGCCAGCAGTTCAACAGGGAATAGTAATGAAAAACTGTTTTTT
medium-sized	TRBV9	TRBJ2-2	NA	CASSVLSSNTGELFF	TGTGCCAGCAGCGTCCTTTCTTCGAACACCGGGGAGCTGTTTTTT
NA	TRBV7-9	TRBJ2-3	NA	CASSAARQTDTQYF	TGTGCCAGCAGCGCAGCGCGGCAGACAGATACGCAGTATTTT
NA	TRBV15	TRBJ2-7	TRBD1	CATSRGGTAYEQYF	TGTGCCACCAGCAGAGGTGGGACAGCCTACGAGCAGTACTTC
NA	TRBV28	TRBJ2-7	TRBD2	CASSLLAGSSYEQYF	TGTGCCAGCAGTTTACTAGCGGGAAGCTCCTACGAGCAGTACTTC
NA	TRBV7-2	TRBJ2-1	NA	CASSLVWSSPPYNEQFF	TGTGCCAGCAGTTTAGTATGGTCTAGTCCCCCCTACAATGAGCAGTTCTTC
NA	TRBV6-5	TRBJ2-7	TRBD1	CASTQGTGWYEQYF	TGTGCCAGCACCCAGGGGACAGGCTGGTACGAGCAGTACTTC
few	TRBV6-5	TRBJ1-5	NA	CASTPGGQPQHF	TGTGCCAGCACCCCAGGTGGGCAGCCCCAGCATTTT
once	TRBV30	TRBJ1-1	NA	CAWSEVLGVAFF	TGTGCCTGGAGTGAGGTGTTAGGGGTAGCTTTCTTT
NA	TRBV14	TRBJ2-1	NA	CASSPQALEQFF	TGTGCCAGCAGCCCGCAGGCTCTTGAGCAGTTCTTC
NA	TRBV7-8	TRBJ1-6	NA	CASSLVQGNSPLHF	TGTGCCAGCAGCTTAGTACAGGGAAATTCACCCCTCCACTTT
once	TRBV19	TRBJ2-3	NA	CASSVGGTDTQYF	TGTGCCAGTAGTGTGGGCGGGACAGATACGCAGTATTTT
once	TRBV28	TRBJ2-7	TRBD2	CAHSGSLNEQYF	TGTGCCCACAGCGGGAGCCTCAACGAGCAGTACTTC
NA	TRBV19	TRBJ1-1	NA	CASNPRENTEAFF	TGTGCCAGTAATCCCAGGGAGAACACTGAAGCTTTCTTT
NA	TRBV19	TRBJ1-1	TRBD1	CASRARQGTLNTEAFF	TGTGCCAGTAGAGCCAGACAGGGGACACTGAACACTGAAGCTTTCTTT
NA	TRBV3-1/TRBV3-2	TRBJ1-1	NA	CASSQGAGVQNTEAFF	TGTGCCAGCAGCCAAGGGGCAGGGGTACAGAACACTGAAGCTTTCTTT
NA	TRBV7-2	TRBJ1-1	NA	CASSGNRDTEAFF	TGTGCCAGCAGCGGGAACAGGGACACTGAAGCTTTCTTT
NA	TRBV10-3	TRBJ1-1	NA	CAIRAIADTEAFF	TGTGCCATCAGGGCTATCGCGGACACTGAAGCTTTCTTT
NA	TRBV10-3	TRBJ1-2	TRBD1	CAIRRQGANYGYTF	TGTGCCATCAGAAGACAGGGAGCTAACTATGGCTACACCTTC
NA	TRBV2	TRBJ2-7	TRBD2	CASSEASGRSYEQYF	TGTGCCAGCAGTGAAGCTAGCGGGAGGTCCTACGAGCAGTACTTC
NA	TRBV5-6	TRBJ2-7	TRBD2	CASSLTAGGYEQYF	TGTGCCAGCAGCTTGACGGCCGGGGGGTACGAGCAGTACTTC
NA	TRBV18	TRBJ2-2	NA	CASSPGSDTGELFF	TGTGCCAGCTCACCAGGCAGCGACACCGGGGAGCTGTTTTTT
once	TRBV3-1/TRBV3-2	TRBJ1-4	TRBD1	CASSQESGTGGNEKLFF	TGTGCCAGCAGCCAAGAAAGCGGGACAGGGGGAAATGAAAAACTGTTTTTT
NA	TRBV30	TRBJ2-3	NA	CAWSGRGGSTDTQYF	TGTGCCTGGAGTGGCCGTGGCGGAAGCACAGATACGCAGTATTTT
NA	TRBV5-5	TRBJ1-1	NA	CASSLMGMNTEAFF	TGTGCCAGCAGCTTGATGGGCATGAACACTGAAGCTTTCTTT
few	TRBV5-4	TRBJ2-5	TRBD2	CASSLNLAGAGETQYF	TGTGCCAGCAGCTTGAACCTAGCGGGAGCTGGTGAGACCCAGTACTTC
few	TRBV7-8	TRBJ1-1	TRBD1	CASSPGHRGTITEAFF	TGTGCCAGCAGCCCTGGCCACAGGGGCACTATCACTGAAGCTTTCTTT
NA	TRBV28	TRBJ1-2	NA	CASSSQGYFGYTF	TGTGCCAGCAGCTCCCAGGGATATTTTGGCTACACCTTC